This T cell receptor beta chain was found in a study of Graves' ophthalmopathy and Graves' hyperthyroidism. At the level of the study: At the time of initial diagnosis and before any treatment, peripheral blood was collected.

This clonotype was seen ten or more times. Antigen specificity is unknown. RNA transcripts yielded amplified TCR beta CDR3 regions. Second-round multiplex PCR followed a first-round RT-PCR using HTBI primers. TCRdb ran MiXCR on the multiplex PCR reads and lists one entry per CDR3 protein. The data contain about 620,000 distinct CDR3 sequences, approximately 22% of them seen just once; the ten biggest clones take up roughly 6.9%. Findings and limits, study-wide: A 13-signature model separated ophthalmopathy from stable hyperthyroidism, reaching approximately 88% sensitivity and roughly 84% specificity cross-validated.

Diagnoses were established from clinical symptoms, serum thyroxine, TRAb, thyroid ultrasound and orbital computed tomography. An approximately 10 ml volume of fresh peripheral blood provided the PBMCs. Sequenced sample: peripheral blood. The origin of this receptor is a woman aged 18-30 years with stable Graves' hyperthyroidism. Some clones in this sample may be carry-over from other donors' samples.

The chain's CDR3 is CATTPTSDYGYTF. The DNA for the CDR3 is TGTGCCACTACCCCGACTAGCGACTATGGCTACACCTTC. The chain recombines TRBV6-2 or TRBV6-3 with TRBJ1-2; D unresolved. Trimming shortened V by 10 bases and J by 3 bases, and 15 bases separated the two germline ends. The CDR3 covers 13 residues. Per germline, CDR1 MNHEY and CDR2 SVGEGT.